This T cell receptor beta chain was sequenced during a study of blood T cell repertoires in COVID-19. Study-level background: Researchers got acute and convalescent COVID-19 samples from the United States, Italy and Spain. The analysed material was cDNA or gDNA that came from T cells, B-cell-depleted T cells, or PBMCs.

The CDR3 extends over 14 amino acids. Trimming removed 6 bases from V and 6 bases from J, with 12 bases in between. Germline values: CDR1 MNHEY, CDR2 SVGAGI. Clones were read by immunoSEQ multiplex PCR, and TCRdb kept only the in-frame ones, dropping some. The sample gives about 300,000 clones, roughly 86% of which show up once; roughly 2.9% is in the top ten. The V and J genes are TRBV6-5 and TRBJ1-6; no definite D call. This TCR came from a woman between 45 and 65 years old who had been exposed to COVID-19. The sample taken for sequencing was PBMCs or T cells enriched from blood (not recorded which). CDR3 amino acids: CASSRVLGNSPLHF. CDR3 DNA: TGTGCCAGCAGCCGGGTCTTAGGTAATTCACCCCTCCACTTT.